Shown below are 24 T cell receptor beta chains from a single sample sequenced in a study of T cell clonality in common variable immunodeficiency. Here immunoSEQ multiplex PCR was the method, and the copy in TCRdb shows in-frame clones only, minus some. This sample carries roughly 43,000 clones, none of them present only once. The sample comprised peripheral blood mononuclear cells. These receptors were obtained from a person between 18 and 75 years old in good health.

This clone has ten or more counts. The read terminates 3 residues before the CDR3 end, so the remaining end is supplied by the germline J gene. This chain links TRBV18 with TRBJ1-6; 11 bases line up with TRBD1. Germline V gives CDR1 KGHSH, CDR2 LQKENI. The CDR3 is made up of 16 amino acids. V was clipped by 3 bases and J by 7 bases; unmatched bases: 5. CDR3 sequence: CASSPSGTGGNSPLHF. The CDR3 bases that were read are TGTGCCAGCTCACCGAGCGGGACAGGGGGAAATTCACCC.

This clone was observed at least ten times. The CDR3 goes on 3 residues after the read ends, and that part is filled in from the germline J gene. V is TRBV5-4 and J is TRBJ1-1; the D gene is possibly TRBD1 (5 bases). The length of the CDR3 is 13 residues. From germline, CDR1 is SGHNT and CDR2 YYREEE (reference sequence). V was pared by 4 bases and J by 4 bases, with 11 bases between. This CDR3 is CASSVGGGTEAFF. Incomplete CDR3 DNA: TGTGCCAGCAGCGTCGGGGGAGGCACTGAA.

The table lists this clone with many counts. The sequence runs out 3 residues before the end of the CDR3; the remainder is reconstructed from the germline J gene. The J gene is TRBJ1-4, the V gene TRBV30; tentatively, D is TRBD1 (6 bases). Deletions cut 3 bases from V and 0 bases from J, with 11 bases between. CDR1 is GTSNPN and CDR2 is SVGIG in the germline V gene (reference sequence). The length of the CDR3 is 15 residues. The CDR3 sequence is CAWSAKGATNEKLFF. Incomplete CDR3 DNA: TGTGCCTGGAGCGCTAAGGGGGCAACTAATGAAAAA.

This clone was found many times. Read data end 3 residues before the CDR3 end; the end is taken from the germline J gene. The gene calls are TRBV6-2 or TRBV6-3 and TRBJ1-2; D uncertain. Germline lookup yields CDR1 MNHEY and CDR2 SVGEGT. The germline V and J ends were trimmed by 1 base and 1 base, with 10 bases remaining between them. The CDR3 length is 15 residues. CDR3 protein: CASSYLPVINYGYTF. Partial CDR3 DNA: TGTGCCAGCAGTTACTTGCCGGTTATTAACTATGGC.

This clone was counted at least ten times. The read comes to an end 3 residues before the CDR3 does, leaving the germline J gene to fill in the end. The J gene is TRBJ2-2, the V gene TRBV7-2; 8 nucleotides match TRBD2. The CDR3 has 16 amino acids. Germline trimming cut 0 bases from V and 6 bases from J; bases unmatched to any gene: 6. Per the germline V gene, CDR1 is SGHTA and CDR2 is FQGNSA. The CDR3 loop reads CASSLAGGAFAGELFF. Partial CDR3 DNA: TGTGCCAGCAGCTTAGCCGGGGGGGCGTTTGCCGGGGAG.

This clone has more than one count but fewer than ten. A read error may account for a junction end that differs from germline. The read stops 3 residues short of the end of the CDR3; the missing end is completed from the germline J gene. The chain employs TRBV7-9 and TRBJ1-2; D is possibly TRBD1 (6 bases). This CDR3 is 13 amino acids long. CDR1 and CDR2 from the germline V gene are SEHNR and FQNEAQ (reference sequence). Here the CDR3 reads CSSSLQGHYGYTF. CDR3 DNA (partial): TGTTCCAGCAGCTTACAGGGCCACTATGGC.

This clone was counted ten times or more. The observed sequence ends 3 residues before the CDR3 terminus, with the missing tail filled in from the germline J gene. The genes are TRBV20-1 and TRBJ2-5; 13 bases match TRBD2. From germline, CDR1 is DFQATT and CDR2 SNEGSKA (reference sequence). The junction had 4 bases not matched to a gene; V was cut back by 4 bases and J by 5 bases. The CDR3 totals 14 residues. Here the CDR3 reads CSAKGLAGAETQYF. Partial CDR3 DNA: TGCAGTGCTAAAGGACTAGCGGGAGCTGAGACC.

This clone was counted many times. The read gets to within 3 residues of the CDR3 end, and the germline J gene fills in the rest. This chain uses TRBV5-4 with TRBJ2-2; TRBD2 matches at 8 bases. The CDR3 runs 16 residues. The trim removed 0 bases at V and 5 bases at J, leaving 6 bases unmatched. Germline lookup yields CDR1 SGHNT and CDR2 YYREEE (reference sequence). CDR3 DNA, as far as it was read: TGTGCCAGCAGCTTGGCCAGCGGGAGAGGGACCGGGGAG. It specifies CASSLASGRGTGE. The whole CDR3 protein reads CASSLASGRGTGELFF.

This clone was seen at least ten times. The CDR3 bases that were read are TGTGCCACCAGCAGGGACTTCGGAAGTTATGATACG. It yields the protein CATSRDFGSYDT. The whole CDR3 sequence reads CATSRDFGSYDTQYF. The V and J genes are TRBV15 and TRBJ2-3; TRBD2 might be the D (5 bases). The read finishes 3 residues shy of the CDR3 end, and the germline J gene is used to complete it. V was clipped by 3 bases and J by 6 bases, with 16 bases between them. This CDR3 contains 15 residues. Germline CDR1 reads LNHNV; CDR2 reads YYDKDF (reference sequence).

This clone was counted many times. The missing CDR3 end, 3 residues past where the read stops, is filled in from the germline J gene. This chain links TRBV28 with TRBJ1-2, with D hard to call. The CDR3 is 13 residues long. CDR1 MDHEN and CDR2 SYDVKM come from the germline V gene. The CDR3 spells CASSVSAGRGYTF. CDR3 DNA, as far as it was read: TGTGCCAGCAGTGTTTCAGCGGGGAGGGGC.

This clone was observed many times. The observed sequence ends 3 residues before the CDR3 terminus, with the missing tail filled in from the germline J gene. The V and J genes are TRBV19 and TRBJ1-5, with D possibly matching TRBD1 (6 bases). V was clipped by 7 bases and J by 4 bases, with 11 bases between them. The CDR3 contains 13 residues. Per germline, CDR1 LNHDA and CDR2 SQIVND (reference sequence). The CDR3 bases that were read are TGTGCCAGTATGGACAGACCTAATCAGCCC. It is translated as CASMDRPNQP. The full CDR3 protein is CASMDRPNQPQHF.

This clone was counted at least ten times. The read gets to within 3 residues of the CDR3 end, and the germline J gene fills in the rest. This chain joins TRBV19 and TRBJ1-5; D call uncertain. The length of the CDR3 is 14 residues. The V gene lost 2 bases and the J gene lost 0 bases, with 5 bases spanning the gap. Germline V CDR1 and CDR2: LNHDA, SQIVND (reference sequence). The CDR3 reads CASSITGSNQPQHF. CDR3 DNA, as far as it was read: TGTGCCAGTAGTATAACGGGTAGCAATCAGCCC.

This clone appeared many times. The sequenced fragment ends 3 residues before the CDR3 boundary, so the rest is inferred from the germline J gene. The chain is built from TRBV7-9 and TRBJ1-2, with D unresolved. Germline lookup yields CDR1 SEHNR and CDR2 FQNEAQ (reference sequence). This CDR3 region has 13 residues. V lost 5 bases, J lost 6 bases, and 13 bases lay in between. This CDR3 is CASSKAGSNGYTF. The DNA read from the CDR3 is TGTGCCAGCAGCAAAGCGGGCTCCAATGGC.

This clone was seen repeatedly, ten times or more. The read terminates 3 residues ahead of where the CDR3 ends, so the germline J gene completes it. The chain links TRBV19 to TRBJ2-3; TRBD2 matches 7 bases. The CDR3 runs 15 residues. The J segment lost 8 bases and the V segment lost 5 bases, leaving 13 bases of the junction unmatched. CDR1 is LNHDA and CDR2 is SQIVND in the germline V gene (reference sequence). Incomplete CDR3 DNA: TGTGCCAGTAGTTCCCGGGATAGCGGCGGGGGTACG. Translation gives CASSSRDSGGGT. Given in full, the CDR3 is CASSSRDSGGGTQYF.

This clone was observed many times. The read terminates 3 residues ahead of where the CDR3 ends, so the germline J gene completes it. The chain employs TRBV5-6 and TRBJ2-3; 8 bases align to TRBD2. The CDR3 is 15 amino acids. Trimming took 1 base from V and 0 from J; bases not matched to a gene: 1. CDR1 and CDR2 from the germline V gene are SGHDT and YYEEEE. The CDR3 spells CASSLRGGSTDTQYF. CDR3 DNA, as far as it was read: TGTGCCAGCAGCTTGCGGGGGGGTAGCACAGATACG.

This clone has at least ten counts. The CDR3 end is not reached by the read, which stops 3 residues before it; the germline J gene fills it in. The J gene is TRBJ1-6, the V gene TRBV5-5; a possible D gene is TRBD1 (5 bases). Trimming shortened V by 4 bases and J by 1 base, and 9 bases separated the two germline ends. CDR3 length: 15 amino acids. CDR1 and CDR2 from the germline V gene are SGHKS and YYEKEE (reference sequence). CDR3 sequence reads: CASSRGVSYNSPLHF. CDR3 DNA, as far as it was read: TGTGCCAGCAGCAGAGGGGTGTCCTATAATTCACCC.

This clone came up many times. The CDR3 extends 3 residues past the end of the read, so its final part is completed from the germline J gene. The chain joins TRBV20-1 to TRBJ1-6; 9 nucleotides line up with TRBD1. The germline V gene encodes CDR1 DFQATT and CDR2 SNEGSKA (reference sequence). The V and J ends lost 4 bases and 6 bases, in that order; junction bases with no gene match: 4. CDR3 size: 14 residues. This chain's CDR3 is CSAKEGQGNSPLHF. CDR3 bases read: TGCAGTGCTAAGGAGGGACAGGGTAATTCACCC.

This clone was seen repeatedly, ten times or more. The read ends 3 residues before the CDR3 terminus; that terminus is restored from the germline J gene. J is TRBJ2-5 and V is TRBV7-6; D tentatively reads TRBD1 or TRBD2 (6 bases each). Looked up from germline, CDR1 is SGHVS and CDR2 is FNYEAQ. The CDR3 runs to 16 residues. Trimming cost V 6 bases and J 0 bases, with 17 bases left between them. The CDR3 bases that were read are TGTGCCAGCAGTCTACAGGGTTGGGAGGACCAAGAGACC. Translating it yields CASSLQGWEDQET. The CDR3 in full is CASSLQGWEDQETQYF.

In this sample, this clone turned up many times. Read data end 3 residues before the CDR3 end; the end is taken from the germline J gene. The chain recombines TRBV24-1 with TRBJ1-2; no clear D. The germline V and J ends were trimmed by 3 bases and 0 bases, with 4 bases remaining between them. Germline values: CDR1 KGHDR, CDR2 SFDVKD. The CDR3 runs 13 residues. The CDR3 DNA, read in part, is TGTGCCACCAGTGATCGGGCTAACTATGGC. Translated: CATSDRANYG. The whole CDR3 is CATSDRANYGYTF.

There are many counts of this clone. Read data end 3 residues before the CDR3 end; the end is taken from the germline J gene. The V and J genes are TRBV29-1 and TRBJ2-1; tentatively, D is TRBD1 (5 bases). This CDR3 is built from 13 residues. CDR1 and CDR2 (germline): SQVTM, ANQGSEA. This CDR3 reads CIITGSAYNEQFF. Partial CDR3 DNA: TGCATCATAACAGGTTCTGCCTACAATGAG.

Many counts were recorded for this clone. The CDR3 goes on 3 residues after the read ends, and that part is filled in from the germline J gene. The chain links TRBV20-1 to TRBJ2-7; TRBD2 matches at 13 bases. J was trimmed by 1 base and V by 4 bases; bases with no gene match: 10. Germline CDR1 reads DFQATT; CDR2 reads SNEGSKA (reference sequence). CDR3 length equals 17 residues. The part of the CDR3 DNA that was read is TGCAGTGCTAAGGATGGGGGACTAGCGGGATTTTCCTACGAG. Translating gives CSAKDGGLAGFSYE. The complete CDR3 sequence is CSAKDGGLAGFSYEQYF.

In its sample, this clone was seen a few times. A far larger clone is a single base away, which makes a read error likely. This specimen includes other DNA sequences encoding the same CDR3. The CDR3 loop reads CASSSLEASTDTQYF. CDR3 DNA, as far as it was read: TGCGCCAGTAGTTCCCTTGAGGCTAGCACAGATACG. The genes are TRBV19 and TRBJ2-3; the D is unclear. The sequence runs out 3 residues before the end of the CDR3; the remainder is reconstructed from the germline J gene. CDR3 length: 15 amino acids. Germline-derived CDR1 and CDR2 are LNHDA and SQIVND (reference sequence). The variable domain in full, completed from reference TRBV19 and TRBJ2-3, reads DGGITQSPKYLFRKEGQNVTLSCEQNLNHDAMYWYRQDPGQGLRLIYYSQIVNDFQKGDIAEGYSVSREKKESFPLTVTSAQKNPTAFYLCASSSLEASTDTQYFGPGTRLTVL.

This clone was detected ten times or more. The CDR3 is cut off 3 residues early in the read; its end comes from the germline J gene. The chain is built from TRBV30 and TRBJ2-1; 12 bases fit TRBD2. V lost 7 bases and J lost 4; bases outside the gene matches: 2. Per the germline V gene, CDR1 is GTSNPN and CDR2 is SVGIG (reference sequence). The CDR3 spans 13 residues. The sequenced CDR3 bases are TGTGCCTTCCTAGCGGGAGGGTACAATGAG. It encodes CAFLAGGYNE. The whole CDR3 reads CAFLAGGYNEQFF.

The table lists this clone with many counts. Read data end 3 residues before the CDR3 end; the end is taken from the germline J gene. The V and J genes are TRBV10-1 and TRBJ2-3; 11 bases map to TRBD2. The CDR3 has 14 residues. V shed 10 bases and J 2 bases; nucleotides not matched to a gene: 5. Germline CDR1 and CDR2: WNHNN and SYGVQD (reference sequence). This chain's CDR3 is CATHSGRATDTQYF. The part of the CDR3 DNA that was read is TGCGCCACCCATAGCGGGAGGGCCACAGATACG.